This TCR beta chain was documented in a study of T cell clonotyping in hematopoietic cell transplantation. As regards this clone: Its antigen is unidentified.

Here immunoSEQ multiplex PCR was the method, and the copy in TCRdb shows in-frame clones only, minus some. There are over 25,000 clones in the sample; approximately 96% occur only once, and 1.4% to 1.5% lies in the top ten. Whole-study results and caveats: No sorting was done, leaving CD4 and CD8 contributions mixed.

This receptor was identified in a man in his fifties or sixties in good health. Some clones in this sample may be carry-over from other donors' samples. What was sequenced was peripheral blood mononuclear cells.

This CDR3 is CASSFDGRGQYEQYF. The CDR3 bases are TGTGCCAGCAGTTTCGATGGCAGGGGGCAATACGAGCAGTACTTC. V is TRBV27 and J is TRBJ2-7, with TRBD1 matching 8 bases. V lost 3 bases to trimming and J lost 4 bases; unmatched junction nucleotides: 8. Germline CDR1 and CDR2: MNHEY and SMNVEV (reference sequence). The CDR3 is 15 amino acids.